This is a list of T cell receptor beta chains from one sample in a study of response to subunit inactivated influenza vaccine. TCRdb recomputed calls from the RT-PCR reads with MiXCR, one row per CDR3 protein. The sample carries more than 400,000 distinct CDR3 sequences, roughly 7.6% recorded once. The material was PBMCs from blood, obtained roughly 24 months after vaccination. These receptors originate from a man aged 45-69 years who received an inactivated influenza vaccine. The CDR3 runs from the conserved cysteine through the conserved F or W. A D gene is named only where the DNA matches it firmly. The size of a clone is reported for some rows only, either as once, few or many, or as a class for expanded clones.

CDR3: CASSSGQGIRYNEQFF
DNA: TGTGCCAGCAGCTCTGGACAGGGGATACGGTACAATGAGCAGTTCTTC
J: TRBJ2-1
size: few
V: TRBV7-9
D: TRBD1

CDR3: CASSRGWDTEAFF
DNA: TGCGCCAGCAGCAGGGGGTGGGACACTGAAGCTTTCTTT
J: TRBJ1-1
size: many
V: TRBV3-1
D: TRBD1

CDR3: CSARAGQGKETQYF
DNA: TGCAGTGCTAGAGCAGGGCAGGGTAAAGAGACCCAGTACTTC
J: TRBJ2-5
size: -
V: TRBV20-1
D: -

CDR3: CASSVGPSIQETQYF
DNA: TGTGCCAGCAGCGTAGGTCCCAGCATCCAAGAGACCCAGTACTTC
J: TRBJ2-5
size: many
V: TRBV9
D: -

CDR3: CASSSPEGRIEETQYF
DNA: TGCGCCAGCAGCTCACCAGAGGGCAGAATAGAAGAGACCCAGTACTTC
J: TRBJ2-5
size: -
V: TRBV4-1
D: -

CDR3: CASSYLQGNSPLHF
DNA: TGTGCCAGCAGTTATCTCCAGGGAAATTCACCCCTCCACTTT
J: TRBJ1-6
size: many
V: TRBV6-2/TRBV6-3
D: -

CDR3: CSARGAGGANYGYTF
DNA: TGCAGTGCTAGAGGAGCCGGGGGAGCTAACTATGGCTACACCTTC
J: TRBJ1-2
size: -
V: TRBV20-1
D: -

CDR3: CSARVSTGYSPLHF
DNA: TGCAGTGCTAGAGTTTCGACGGGTTATTCACCCCTCCACTTT
J: TRBJ1-6
size: -
V: TRBV20-1
D: -

CDR3: CASSLDTGSDTQYF
DNA: TGTGCCAGCAGCTTAGATACAGGTTCAGATACGCAGTATTTT
J: TRBJ2-3
size: few
V: TRBV7-9
D: -

CDR3: CASSFGRLSSYNEQFF
DNA: TGTGCCAGCAGCTTCGGTCGGCTCAGCTCCTACAATGAGCAGTTCTTC
J: TRBJ2-1
size: many
V: TRBV11-2
D: -

CDR3: CASSLVVAVAGGDNEQFF
DNA: TGTGCCAGCAGCTTGGTTGTTGCGGTAGCGGGGGGCGACAATGAGCAGTTCTTC
J: TRBJ2-1
size: -
V: TRBV5-5
D: TRBD2

CDR3: CASSLASAEKLFF
DNA: TGTGCCAGCAGCTTAGCGTCGGCTGAAAAACTGTTTTTT
J: TRBJ1-4
size: -
V: TRBV7-9
D: -

CDR3: CATSAAGRTEAFF
DNA: TGTGCCACCAGTGCGGCGGGTAGGACTGAAGCTTTCTTT
J: TRBJ1-1
size: few
V: TRBV24-1
D: -

CDR3: CASSFGTGRPYEQYF
DNA: TGTGCCAGCAGCTTCGGAACCGGCAGGCCCTACGAGCAGTACTTC
J: TRBJ2-7
size: many
V: TRBV7-9
D: -

CDR3: CSATTSGGQETQYF
DNA: TGCAGTGCGACGACTAGCGGGGGGCAAGAGACCCAGTACTTC
J: TRBJ2-5
size: -
V: TRBV20-1
D: TRBD2

CDR3: CASSLGGADDTQYF
DNA: TGTGCCAGCAGCTTGGGGGGGGCCGACGATACGCAGTATTTT
J: TRBJ2-3
size: -
V: TRBV7-2
D: -

CDR3: CASSATGRQPQHF
DNA: TGTGCCAGCAGTGCAACGGGACGCCAGCCCCAGCATTTT
J: TRBJ1-5
size: few
V: TRBV6-1
D: -

CDR3: CASSITPETYEQYF
DNA: TGTGCCAGTAGTATAACCCCCGAAACCTACGAGCAGTACTTC
J: TRBJ2-7
size: -
V: TRBV19
D: -

CDR3: CASRTGEYEKLFF
DNA: TGCGCCAGCAGGACAGGGGAGTATGAAAAACTGTTTTTT
J: TRBJ1-4
size: -
V: TRBV5-1
D: TRBD1

CDR3: CSAWGNYGYTF
DNA: TGCAGTGCTTGGGGGAACTATGGCTACACCTTC
J: TRBJ1-2
size: few
V: TRBV20-1
D: -

CDR3: CASSLEPGQTSPGQYF
DNA: TGCGCCAGCAGCTTGGAACCGGGACAGACCTCGCCTGGGCAGTACTTC
J: TRBJ2-7
size: -
V: TRBV5-1
D: TRBD1

CDR3: CASSFGGQRNEQFF
DNA: TGTGCCAGCAGCTTTGGGGGACAGCGCAATGAGCAGTTCTTC
J: TRBJ2-1
size: many
V: TRBV7-9
D: TRBD1

CDR3: CAISEPGTSGRDF
DNA: TGTGCCATCAGTGAGCCCGGGACTAGCGGGAGGGACTTC
J: TRBJ2-7
size: many
V: TRBV10-3
D: TRBD2

CDR3: CASSPTGTGEQYF
DNA: TGTGCCAGCAGTCCCACGGGGACAGGGGAGCAGTACTTC
J: TRBJ2-7
size: few
V: TRBV27
D: TRBD1

CDR3: CASTATSGRAAGELFF
DNA: TGTGCCAGCACCGCGACTAGCGGGAGGGCCGCGGGGGAGCTGTTTTTT
J: TRBJ2-2
size: many
V: TRBV12-3/TRBV12-4
D: TRBD2